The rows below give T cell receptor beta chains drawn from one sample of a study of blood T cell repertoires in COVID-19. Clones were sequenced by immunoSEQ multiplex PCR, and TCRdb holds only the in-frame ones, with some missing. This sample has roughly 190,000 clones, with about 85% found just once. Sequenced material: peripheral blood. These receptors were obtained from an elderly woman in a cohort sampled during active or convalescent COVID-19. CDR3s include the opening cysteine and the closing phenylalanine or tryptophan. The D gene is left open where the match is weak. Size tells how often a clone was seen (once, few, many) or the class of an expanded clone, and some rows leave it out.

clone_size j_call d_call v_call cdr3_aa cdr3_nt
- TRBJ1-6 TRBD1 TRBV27 CASRIYRGNNSPLHF TGTGCCAGCAGGATTTACAGGGGGAATAATTCACCCCTCCACTTT
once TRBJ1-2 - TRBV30 CAWNLGGYTF TGTGCCTGGAATCTAGGTGGCTACACCTTC
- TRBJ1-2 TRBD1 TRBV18 CASSPDRANYGYTF TGTGCCAGCTCACCAGACAGGGCTAACTATGGCTACACCTTC
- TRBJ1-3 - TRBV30 CAWSLSAGNTIYF TGTGCCTGGAGTTTGTCAGCTGGAAACACCATATATTTT
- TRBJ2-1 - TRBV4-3 CASSLHVDSFYNEQFF TGCGCCAGCAGCCTCCACGTGGACAGTTTCTACAATGAGCAGTTCTTC
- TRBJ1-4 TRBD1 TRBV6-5 CASSQGAWGEKLFF TGTGCCAGCAGCCAGGGGGCTTGGGGGGAAAAACTGTTTTTT
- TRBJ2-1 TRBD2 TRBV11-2 CASRTLAGGRNEQFF TGTGCCAGCAGGACATTAGCGGGGGGAAGGAATGAGCAGTTCTTC
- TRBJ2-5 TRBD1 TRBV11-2 CASTLTGSETQYF TGTGCCAGCACCCTGACAGGGTCGGAGACCCAGTACTTC
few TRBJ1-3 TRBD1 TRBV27 CASRPGTGGSSGNTIYF TGTGCCAGCAGACCCGGGACAGGGGGGAGCTCTGGAAACACCATATATTTT
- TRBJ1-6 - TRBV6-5 CASSEARYNSPLHF TGTGCCAGCAGCGAGGCGCGCTATAATTCACCCCTCCACTTT
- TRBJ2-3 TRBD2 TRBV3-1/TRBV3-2 CASSQSWDGRIDTQYF TGTGCCAGCAGCCAATCTTGGGACGGGAGGATAGATACGCAGTATTTT
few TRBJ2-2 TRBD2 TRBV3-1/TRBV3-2 CASSQSFRASGYTGELFF TGTGCCAGCAGCCAATCTTTTAGGGCTAGCGGTTACACCGGGGAGCTGTTTTTT
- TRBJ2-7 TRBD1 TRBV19 CASRDSTYEQYF TGTGCCAGTCGGGACAGTACCTACGAGCAGTACTTC
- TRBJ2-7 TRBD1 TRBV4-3 CASSQDSGQGEQYF TGCGCCAGCAGCCAAGATTCTGGACAGGGCGAGCAGTACTTC
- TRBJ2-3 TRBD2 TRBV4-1 CASSQAGSGRAGGTDTQYF TGCGCCAGCAGCCAAGCTGGTAGCGGGAGGGCCGGGGGCACAGATACGCAGTATTTT
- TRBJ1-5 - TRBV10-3 CAISPGVGSNQPQHF TGTGCCATCAGCCCCGGGGTGGGTAGCAATCAGCCCCAGCATTTT
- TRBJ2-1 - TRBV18 CASSLQTYNEQFF TGTGCCAGCTCACTCCAGACTTACAATGAGCAGTTCTTC
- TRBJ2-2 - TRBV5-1 CASSLAGGRTGELFF TGCGCCAGCAGCTTGGCCGGGGGGCGGACCGGGGAGCTGTTTTTT
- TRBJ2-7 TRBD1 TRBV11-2 CASKASGTGNSGEQYF TGTGCCAGCAAGGCATCCGGGACAGGGAACTCGGGGGAGCAGTACTTC
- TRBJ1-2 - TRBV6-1 CASSDRVAPEGYTF TGTGCCAGCAGTGACCGGGTAGCCCCGGAAGGCTACACCTTC
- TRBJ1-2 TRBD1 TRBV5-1 CASSPGQGAILGGYTF TGCGCCAGCAGCCCGGGACAGGGGGCGATTTTGGGTGGCTACACCTTC
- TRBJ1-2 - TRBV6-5 CASSYSRGGSDGYTF TGTGCCAGCAGTTACTCGAGGGGGGGATCGGATGGCTACACCTTC
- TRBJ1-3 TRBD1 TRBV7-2 CASSRDRAGGNTIYF TGTGCCAGCAGCCGGGACAGGGCCGGCGGAAACACCATATATTTT
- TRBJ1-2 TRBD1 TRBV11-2 CASSSRTGPNYGYTF TGTGCCAGCAGCTCGAGGACAGGGCCAAACTATGGCTACACCTTC
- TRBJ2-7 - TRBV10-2 CATAWSEEVEQYF TGCGCCACCGCTTGGTCGGAGGAGGTGGAGCAGTACTTC
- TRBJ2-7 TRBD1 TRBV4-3 CASSRDRYGREQYF TGCGCCAGCAGCCGGGACAGGTATGGTCGCGAGCAGTACTTC
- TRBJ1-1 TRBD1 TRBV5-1 CASSPQGERNTEAFF TGCGCCAGCAGCCCACAGGGGGAGAGAAACACTGAAGCTTTCTTT
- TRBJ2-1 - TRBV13 CASSLGGGTGAGEQFF TGTGCCAGCAGCTTAGGTGGCGGGACCGGAGCGGGTGAGCAGTTCTTC
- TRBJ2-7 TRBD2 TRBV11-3 CASSLEAGVPHEQYF TGTGCCAGCAGCTTAGAAGCGGGGGTTCCCCACGAGCAGTACTTC
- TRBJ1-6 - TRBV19 CASSHTGSNLALHF TGTGCCAGTAGCCACACAGGGTCCAATTTAGCCCTCCACTTT
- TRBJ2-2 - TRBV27 CASSWGAAGELFF TGTGCCAGCAGTTGGGGAGCGGCCGGGGAGCTGTTTTTT
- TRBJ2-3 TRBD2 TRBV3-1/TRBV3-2 CASSVTWGGISDTQYF TGTGCCAGCAGCGTTACTTGGGGGGGTATATCAGATACGCAGTATTTT
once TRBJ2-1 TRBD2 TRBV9 CASSVGVGLAAVEQFF TGTGCCAGCAGCGTAGGGGTAGGACTAGCCGCCGTTGAGCAGTTCTTC
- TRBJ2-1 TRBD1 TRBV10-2 CASSVPDRAYNEQFF TGCGCCAGCAGTGTGCCGGACAGGGCCTACAATGAGCAGTTCTTC
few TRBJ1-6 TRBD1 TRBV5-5 CASSLGPGTDNSPLHF TGTGCCAGCAGCTTGGGGCCGGGGACAGATAATTCACCCCTCCACTTT
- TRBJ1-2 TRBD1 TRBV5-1 CASSLTWGDRDGYTF TGCGCCAGCAGCTTGACTTGGGGGGACAGGGATGGCTACACCTTC